This entry describes one T cell receptor (beta chain). TCRdb used MiXCR to reprocess the 5' RACE reads, holding one entry per CDR3 protein. The sample contains hundreds of thousands of distinct CDR3 sequences, roughly an eighth of which appear only once. CDR3 length: 13 amino acids. The V and J ends lost 1 base and 6 bases respectively, with 9 bases between them. Germline assignment: CDR1 LGHDT and CDR2 YNNKEL (reference sequence). This record comes from a study of T cells after yellow fever vaccination. The sequenced sample was PBMCs, obtained on the day of the yellow fever booster vaccination. The genes are TRBV3-1 and TRBJ1-1; D is ambiguous. The clonotype originates from a man aged 30-40 years who received the YFV17D yellow fever vaccine. The CDR3 spells CASSQGRGAEAFF. CDR3 nucleotides: TGTGCCAGCAGCCAAGGGCGTGGGGCTGAAGCTTTCTTT.